The 29 T cell receptor beta chains presented below share a single source sample, sequenced in a study of CD8+ T cells in alopecia areata. This sample's treatment: oral pan-JAK inhibitor, 5-10 mg twice daily. Sequencing templates came from extracted RNA that was reverse transcribed into cDNA. Assay used: immunoSEQ multiplex PCR; TCRdb lists only in-frame clones, some missing. This sample has about 210,000 clones, with 43% found just once. Material: CD4+ T cells sorted from blood, obtained at roughly week 36, from a patient treated with tofacitinib. The receptor source for this set is a human donor with alopecia areata.

The chain is built from TRBV4-1 and TRBJ2-1; 13 nucleotides line up with TRBD2. Trimming at V came to 4 bases and at J to 6 bases, leaving 3 bases not matched to a gene. The CDR3 totals 15 residues. Per the germline V gene, CDR1 is MGHRA and CDR2 is YSYEKL. CDR3 residues: CASSPGLAGINEQFF. DNA for the CDR3: TGCGCCAGCAGCCCGGGACTAGCGGGAATCAATGAGCAGTTCTTC.

This clone turned up a few times. V and J are TRBV2 and TRBJ2-5; no definite D call. The CDR3 length is 15 residues. The V gene lost 6 bases and the J gene lost 1 base, with 15 bases spanning the gap. Germline-derived CDR1 and CDR2 are SNHLY and FYNNEI. The chain's CDR3 is CASSRDRHLQETQYF. DNA for the CDR3: TGTGCCAGCAGCAGAGATCGACACCTCCAAGAGACCCAGTACTTC.

This clone was counted a few times. This chain uses TRBV9 with TRBJ2-7, with 11 positions matching TRBD2. The CDR3 extends over 17 amino acids. Germline V gene data show CDR1 as SGDLS and CDR2 as YYNGEE. The V segment lost 0 bases and the J segment 1 base; nucleotides outside the gene matches: 6. The DNA of the CDR3 is TGTGCCAGCAGCGTAGACCCGCTAGCGGGAGGTTCCTACGAGCAGTACTTC. This encodes CASSVDPLAGGSYEQYF. Looking up the rest from reference TRBV9 and TRBJ2-7 gives the full variable domain: DSGVTQTPKHLITATGQRVTLRCSPRSGDLSVYWYQQSLDQGLQFLIQYYNGEERAKGNILERFSAQQFPDLHSELNLSSLELGDSALYFCASSVDPLAGGSYEQYFGPGTRLTVT.

The chain joins TRBV19 to TRBJ2-6; no firm D call. This CDR3 is built from 15 residues. V lost 5 bases and J 4 bases, leaving 12 bases between the germline ends. Germline V gene sequence: CDR1 LNHDA, CDR2 SQIVND (reference sequence). In nucleotides, the CDR3 is TGTGCCAGTAGTCCAGGCCTAGAGGGGGCCAACGTCCTGACTTTC. Translated, it gives CASSPGLEGANVLTF.

J is TRBJ1-2 and V is TRBV4-1; the match to TRBD1 covers 10 bases. Germline V CDR1 and CDR2: MGHRA, YSYEKL. The CDR3 is 16 residues long. After removal of 1 base from V and 4 bases from J, the junction contained 6 bases not matched to a gene. CDR3 DNA sequence: TGCGCCAGCAGCCAAGGCCGGGACAGGGGAACCTATGGCTACACCTTC. It codes for CASSQGRDRGTYGYTF.

This chain uses TRBV29-1 with TRBJ2-3; tentative D call: TRBD2 (5 bases). V lost 5 bases, J lost 2 bases, and 8 bases lay in between. Germline V gene lookup returns CDR1 SQVTM and CDR2 ANQGSEA. The CDR3 consists of 12 residues. Written as DNA, the CDR3 is TGCAGCGTTAGCGGCTCCACAGATACGCAGTATTTT. Its protein is CSVSGSTDTQYF.

In regard to this clone: In the same sample, other DNA sequences code for this CDR3. The rearrangement links TRBV5-1 to TRBJ2-2; tentatively, D is TRBD1 (5 bases). V shed 4 bases and J shed 1 base, with 8 bases lying between them. The CDR3 runs 14 residues. Germline V gives CDR1 SGHRS, CDR2 YFSETQ. The CDR3 sequence is CASSGQGNTGELFF. The CDR3 DNA reads TGCGCCAGCAGCGGGCAGGGGAACACCGGGGAGCTGTTTTTT.

This chain links TRBV30 with TRBJ2-5; the D is unclear. V was pared by 0 bases and J by 1 base, with 9 bases between. This CDR3 region has 14 residues. The germline V gene has CDR1 GTSNPN and CDR2 SVGIG (reference sequence). The DNA for the CDR3 is TGTGCCTGGAGTGTATTTGGGATCCAAGAGACCCAGTACTTC. Its protein product is CAWSVFGIQETQYF.

Only a few counts were recorded for this clone. The chain employs TRBV19 and TRBJ1-2; 8 nucleotides agree with TRBD1. The CDR3 runs to 14 residues. Germline CDR1 reads LNHDA; CDR2 reads SQIVND (reference sequence). V was pared by 4 bases and J by 7 bases, with 8 bases of the junction left unmatched. CDR3 sequence: CASSRGQAPGGYTF. The CDR3 DNA sequence: TGTGCCAGTAGTAGGGGACAGGCGCCCGGTGGCTACACCTTC.

The chain uses TRBV7-2 and TRBJ2-3; D possibly corresponds to TRBD2 (5 bases). V was trimmed by 4 bases and J by 6 bases, leaving 14 bases between them. The CDR3 has 14 amino acids. Germline V gene sequence: CDR1 SGHTA, CDR2 FQGNSA. Here the CDR3 reads CASSYPGVRDTQYF. CDR3 nucleotide sequence: TGTGCCAGCAGCTACCCCGGGGTGCGCGATACGCAGTATTTT.

The chain couples TRBV5-6 to TRBJ2-7; D is possibly TRBD1 or TRBD2 (6 bases each). This CDR3 has 13 residues. Between the trimmed V and J ends, which lost 6 bases and 4 bases, there was a span of 14 bases. Germline loops: CDR1 SGHDT, CDR2 YYEEEE. CDR3 residues: CASTRGQGYEQYF. CDR3 DNA: TGTGCCAGCACCCGGGGGCAGGGATACGAGCAGTACTTC.

The chain carries TRBV9 and TRBJ2-2; D remains ambiguous. This CDR3 contains 15 residues. V was shortened by 0 bases and J by 0 bases, with 6 bases between the two germline ends. The germline V gene encodes CDR1 SGDLS and CDR2 YYNGEE. CDR3 nucleotide sequence: TGTGCCAGCAGCGTAGGGGTGACGAACACCGGGGAGCTGTTTTTT. Its protein product is CASSVGVTNTGELFF.

The chain employs TRBV29-1 and TRBJ2-3, with 7 bases fitting TRBD2. V lost 4 bases, J lost 8 bases, and 12 bases stayed unmatched. This CDR3 is built from 14 residues. Per the germline V gene, CDR1 is SQVTM and CDR2 is ANQGSEA. Written as DNA, the CDR3 is TGCAGCGTTGCAGTGGGGGGGGATATGGGTACGCAGTATTTT. Translated: CSVAVGGDMGTQYF.

This clone has only a few counts. The rearrangement joins TRBV18 to TRBJ1-4; no clear D. Germline V gene sequence: CDR1 KGHSH, CDR2 LQKENI. The CDR3 spans 13 residues. V gave up 1 base and J gave up 8 bases, with 8 bases separating them. The CDR3 here is CASSPQGDEKLFF. The CDR3 DNA sequence: TGTGCCAGCTCACCACAGGGAGACGAAAAACTGTTTTTT.

This chain connects TRBV9 to TRBJ2-3, with 8 bases lining up with TRBD2. V lost 3 bases to trimming and J lost 2 bases; unmatched junction nucleotides: 5. The CDR3 sequence is 15 residues long. The germline CDR1 and CDR2 sequences are SGDLS and YYNGEE. The CDR3: CASSARLATTDTQYF. CDR3 sequence (DNA): TGTGCCAGCAGCGCTCGACTAGCGACCACAGATACGCAGTATTTT.

The chain couples TRBV29-1 to TRBJ2-1, with TRBD1 matching over 9 bases. From germline, CDR1 is SQVTM and CDR2 ANQGSEA. Trimming at V came to 6 bases and at J to 7 bases, leaving 10 bases not matched to a gene. This CDR3 contains 14 residues. The CDR3 is CSVIRDRVDNEQFF. The CDR3 coding sequence is TGCAGCGTAATCCGGGACAGGGTGGATAATGAGCAGTTCTTC.

The V call is TRBV7-2, the J call TRBJ2-7; 8 bases map to TRBD1. Germline trimming cut 5 bases from V and 1 base from J; bases unmatched to any gene: 4. Germline CDR1 is SGHTA and CDR2 is FQGNSA. The CDR3 is 14 residues long. DNA for the CDR3: TGTGCCAGCAGCACCCGGACAGGGTCCTACGAGCAGTACTTC. The encoded protein is CASSTRTGSYEQYF.

The chain uses TRBV15 and TRBJ2-7; either TRBD1 or TRBD2 may fit D (6 bases each). Germline V gene lookup returns CDR1 LNHNV and CDR2 YYDKDF (reference sequence). V lost 3 bases and J lost 0, with 12 bases in between. This CDR3 region has 15 residues. The CDR3 reads CATSSRSGASYEQYF. CDR3 nucleotide sequence: TGTGCCACCAGCAGCCGCTCGGGGGCCTCCTACGAGCAGTACTTC.

The rearrangement joins TRBV15 to TRBJ2-7; D gene unclear. V shed 0 bases and J shed 5 bases, with 8 bases lying between them. Germline lookup yields CDR1 LNHNV and CDR2 YYDKDF (reference sequence). The CDR3 is 13 residues long. CDR3 coding DNA: TGTGCCACCAGCAGAGATGGGCAGCACGAGCAGTACTTC. Residues: CATSRDGQHEQYF. The full variable domain, its missing parts supplied by reference TRBV15 and TRBJ2-7, is DAMVIQNPRYQVTQFGKPVTLSCSQTLNHNVMYWYQQKSSQAPKLLFHYYDKDFNNEADTPDNFQSRRPNTSFCFLDIRSPGLGDTAMYLCATSRDGQHEQYFGPGTRLTVT.

The CDR3 nucleotides read TGTGCCAGCAGCTCCGGGAACATTCAGTACTTC. Translated, it gives CASSSGNIQYF. The chain uses TRBV6-1 and TRBJ2-4; D remains ambiguous. The CDR3 extends over 11 amino acids. CDR1 is MNHNS and CDR2 is SASEGT in the germline V gene. V was pared by 6 bases and J by 7 bases, with 7 bases between.

The chain is built from TRBV5-6 and TRBJ1-2; possibly TRBD1 for D (6 bases). In germline, CDR1 is SGHDT, CDR2 YYEEEE. Trimming pared 4 bases from V and 5 bases from J, leaving 15 bases between. This CDR3 has 14 residues. The CDR3 is CASSPPGARYGYTF. CDR3 DNA: TGTGCCAGCAGCCCCCCAGGGGCTCGGTATGGCTACACCTTC.

This clone turned up a few times. One end of the junction does not line up with germline, which may come from a read error. The rearrangement uses TRBV7-7 and TRBJ2-1, with 12 bases aligning to TRBD2. Germline V CDR1 and CDR2: SSHAT, FNYEAQ (reference sequence). The CDR3 runs 17 residues. The CDR3 coding sequence is TGTGCTAGCAGCCCCCTCAGACTAGCGGGAGTCCCCCGTGAGCAGTTCTTC. Translating gives CASSPLRLAGVPREQFF.

The rearrangement uses TRBV25-1 and TRBJ2-5, with D possibly being TRBD2 (6 bases). The assigned J gene may be wrong: the sequence end matches TRBJ2-7 better. The length of the CDR3 is 13 residues. The V gene's germline CDR1 is MGHDK and CDR2 SYGVNS. This chain's CDR3 is CASSDWRGNEQYF. The CDR3 nucleotides are TGTGCCAGCAGTGATTGGAGGGGCAACGAGCAGTACTTC.

This chain uses TRBV4-1 with TRBJ1-5; 8 nucleotides agree with TRBD1. The germline gives CDR1 MGHRA, CDR2 YSYEKL. This CDR3 region has 16 residues. The J segment lost 7 bases and the V segment lost 1 base, leaving 9 bases of the junction unmatched. CDR3: CASSQASARGQQPQHF. The CDR3 DNA reads as TGCGCCAGCAGCCAAGCGTCGGCCAGGGGGCAGCAGCCCCAGCATTTT.

The chain is built from TRBV30 and TRBJ1-5, with no clear D. V lost 1 base and J 9 bases, leaving 13 bases between the germline ends. The CDR3 is made up of 13 amino acids. The germline V gene encodes CDR1 GTSNPN and CDR2 SVGIG (reference sequence). The chain's CDR3 is CAWSARGNRPQHF. DNA for the CDR3: TGTGCCTGGAGTGCGCGAGGAAACCGGCCCCAGCATTTT.

The J gene is TRBJ1-5, the V gene TRBV5-1; D gene ambiguous. The germline V and J ends were trimmed by 2 bases and 5 bases, with 8 bases remaining between them. Looked up from germline, CDR1 is SGHRS and CDR2 is YFSETQ. The CDR3 is 13 amino acids. The CDR3 reads CASSFGWDQPQHF. For the CDR3, the DNA is TGCGCCAGCAGCTTTGGCTGGGATCAGCCCCAGCATTTT.

J is TRBJ1-1 and V is TRBV6-4, with unresolved D. The germline V gene has CDR1 MRHNA and CDR2 SNTAGT. The CDR3 totals 13 residues. Between the trimmed V and J ends, which lost 8 bases and 4 bases, there was a span of 14 bases. The CDR3 region has the DNA TGTGCCAGCGCCCGGGATTTCGGCACTGAAGCTTTCTTT. The encoded protein is CASARDFGTEAFF.

This sequence joins TRBV19 and TRBJ2-7; 12 bases line up with TRBD2. CDR1 is LNHDA, CDR2 SQIVND, per germline (reference sequence). Losses at the gene ends were 5 bases for V and 7 bases for J; bases not matched to a gene: 9. CDR3 length: 15 amino acids. The CDR3 spells CASSWATSGSSEQYF. Written as DNA, the CDR3 is TGTGCCAGTAGTTGGGCGACTAGCGGGAGTTCTGAGCAGTACTTC.

The V and J genes are TRBV4-3 and TRBJ2-5; 7 bases agree with TRBD2. This CDR3 has 14 amino acids. Germline lookup yields CDR1 LGHNA and CDR2 YSLEER. V was clipped by 0 bases and J by 7 bases; unmatched bases: 5. The CDR3 is CASSQDPQRGTQYF. The CDR3 coding sequence is TGCGCCAGCAGCCAAGACCCGCAGCGGGGGACCCAGTACTTC.